A selection of T cell receptor beta chains follows, all from one sample in a study of glioma-infiltrating T cells. TCRdb reprocessed the multiplex PCR reads via MiXCR and lists one record per CDR3 protein. The repertoire consists of approximately 400,000 distinct CDR3 sequences, with roughly two fifths occurring once and the leading ten covering around 13%. Input material: glioma tissue, nonneoplastic brain tissue, or PBMCs (not recorded which). All receptors come from a human donor with low-grade glioma or glioblastoma, undergoing nonglioma brain surgery, or in good health (not recorded which). The CDR3 runs from the conserved cysteine through the conserved F or W. Fields, in order: J gene, clone size, V gene, CDR3 protein. Only part of the rows carry a size: once, few, many, or a class if the clone is expanded.

j_gene: TRBJ1-1; abundance: many; v_gene: TRBV20-1; CDR3aa: CRCVQNTEAFF
j_gene: TRBJ2-1; abundance: .; v_gene: TRBV6-2/TRBV6-3; CDR3aa: CASSYGSGGYNEQFF
j_gene: TRBJ1-2; abundance: few; v_gene: TRBV4-3; CDR3aa: CASSRSGTGTSNYGYTF
j_gene: TRBJ2-3; abundance: .; v_gene: TRBV19; CDR3aa: CASTRGQGTDTQYF
j_gene: TRBJ2-1; abundance: many; v_gene: TRBV6-2/TRBV6-3; CDR3aa: CASSPRLAGMGNEQFF
j_gene: TRBJ2-7; abundance: many; v_gene: TRBV6-2/TRBV6-3; CDR3aa: CAVKNGLYSYEQYF
j_gene: TRBJ1-3; abundance: few; v_gene: TRBV12-3/TRBV12-4; CDR3aa: CASIPGTSGNTIYF
j_gene: TRBJ2-1; abundance: .; v_gene: TRBV29-1; CDR3aa: CSVGRRAGNEQFF
j_gene: TRBJ2-1; abundance: few; v_gene: TRBV7-2; CDR3aa: CASNRPGASYNEQFF
j_gene: TRBJ1-2; abundance: .; v_gene: TRBV4-1; CDR3aa: CASSQDGPSLYGYTF
j_gene: TRBJ2-3; abundance: few; v_gene: TRBV20-1; CDR3aa: CSARDPHSTDTQYF
j_gene: TRBJ2-1; abundance: many; v_gene: TRBV27; CDR3aa: CASSRGLSGYNEQFF
j_gene: TRBJ2-3; abundance: many; v_gene: TRBV28; CDR3aa: CASSVIPDLALNTDTQYF
j_gene: TRBJ2-7; abundance: .; v_gene: TRBV29-1; CDR3aa: CSALAGTEQYF
j_gene: TRBJ1-6; abundance: .; v_gene: TRBV27; CDR3aa: CAGSLSGGNSPLHF
j_gene: TRBJ1-5; abundance: many; v_gene: TRBV6-2/TRBV6-3; CDR3aa: CASTGQGVGPQHF
j_gene: TRBJ2-5; abundance: few; v_gene: TRBV18; CDR3aa: CASSPRTSGQETQYF
j_gene: TRBJ1-2; abundance: few; v_gene: TRBV4-1; CDR3aa: CASSQPVQERRGGYTF
j_gene: TRBJ1-5; abundance: few; v_gene: TRBV7-9; CDR3aa: CASSLEGSEYSNQPQHF
j_gene: TRBJ2-1; abundance: few; v_gene: TRBV27; CDR3aa: CASSLKRGTYNEQFF
j_gene: TRBJ2-3; abundance: few; v_gene: TRBV20-1; CDR3aa: CSPGLPGADTQYF
j_gene: TRBJ2-1; abundance: .; v_gene: TRBV29-1; CDR3aa: CSVERTANNEQFF
j_gene: TRBJ1-1; abundance: few; v_gene: TRBV2; CDR3aa: CASSPNRQGSTEAFF
j_gene: TRBJ1-1; abundance: .; v_gene: TRBV4-1; CDR3aa: CASSLVTGRTEAFF
j_gene: TRBJ2-1; abundance: .; v_gene: TRBV29-1; CDR3aa: CSVEGMAGTIYNEQFF
j_gene: TRBJ2-3; abundance: .; v_gene: TRBV20-1; CDR3aa: CSARPLGLAVTDTQYF
j_gene: TRBJ2-7; abundance: .; v_gene: TRBV2; CDR3aa: CASTGTWSTYEQYF
j_gene: TRBJ2-2; abundance: few; v_gene: TRBV28; CDR3aa: CASSRRGRTGELFF
j_gene: TRBJ1-5; abundance: .; v_gene: TRBV12-3/TRBV12-4; CDR3aa: CASASGLGQHQHF
j_gene: TRBJ1-1; abundance: few; v_gene: TRBV6-1; CDR3aa: CASHALSYFGSPEAFF
j_gene: TRBJ2-3; abundance: .; v_gene: TRBV7-8; CDR3aa: CASSLARLAAADTQYF
j_gene: TRBJ1-2; abundance: many; v_gene: TRBV7-2; CDR3aa: CASNPRGGDGYTF
j_gene: TRBJ2-7; abundance: .; v_gene: TRBV28; CDR3aa: CASKEQGSSYEQYF
j_gene: TRBJ2-3; abundance: few; v_gene: TRBV4-2; CDR3aa: CASSKSSGNGADTQYF
j_gene: TRBJ1-6; abundance: few; v_gene: TRBV7-9; CDR3aa: CASSPTATNSPLHF
j_gene: TRBJ2-7; abundance: .; v_gene: TRBV6-1; CDR3aa: CASISVAGVDEQYF
j_gene: TRBJ2-2; abundance: .; v_gene: TRBV28; CDR3aa: CASRLSTEELFF
j_gene: TRBJ2-3; abundance: .; v_gene: TRBV5-1; CDR3aa: CASSLVRLAGTDTQYF
j_gene: TRBJ2-3; abundance: .; v_gene: TRBV18; CDR3aa: CASSAYLAASTDTQYF
j_gene: TRBJ2-7; abundance: .; v_gene: TRBV19; CDR3aa: CASSIGQAAYEQYF
j_gene: TRBJ2-7; abundance: .; v_gene: TRBV7-9; CDR3aa: CASSFQGLSYEQCF
j_gene: TRBJ1-2; abundance: .; v_gene: TRBV20-1; CDR3aa: CSAGWAGNYINGYTF
j_gene: TRBJ2-1; abundance: .; v_gene: TRBV28; CDR3aa: CASSQGSGKNEQFF
j_gene: TRBJ2-7; abundance: many; v_gene: TRBV20-1; CDR3aa: CSARDPVEYF
j_gene: TRBJ1-5; abundance: many; v_gene: TRBV28; CDR3aa: CASSLITGEAQHF
j_gene: TRBJ2-7; abundance: many; v_gene: TRBV6-1; CDR3aa: CASMGQGTYEQYF
j_gene: TRBJ2-1; abundance: many; v_gene: TRBV7-2; CDR3aa: CASTTRTSGSKGNEQFF
j_gene: TRBJ1-5; abundance: few; v_gene: TRBV6-2/TRBV6-3; CDR3aa: CASSLSGGQPQHF
j_gene: TRBJ2-7; abundance: .; v_gene: TRBV20-1; CDR3aa: CSARMGRGAGEQYF
j_gene: TRBJ1-1; abundance: many; v_gene: TRBV27; CDR3aa: CASSFSGTPDNTEAFF
j_gene: TRBJ1-2; abundance: many; v_gene: TRBV7-2; CDR3aa: CASSHPWRGSYGYTF
j_gene: TRBJ1-5; abundance: few; v_gene: TRBV19; CDR3aa: CASSMMGRRQPQHF
j_gene: TRBJ2-1; abundance: few; v_gene: TRBV3-1; CDR3aa: CASSQFYGGGYEQFF
j_gene: TRBJ1-5; abundance: many; v_gene: TRBV25-1; CDR3aa: CASQQTGGVQPQHF
j_gene: TRBJ2-1; abundance: many; v_gene: TRBV27; CDR3aa: CASSLWSSGSRNEQFF
j_gene: TRBJ1-2; abundance: .; v_gene: TRBV27; CDR3aa: CACSSPLDRNYGYTF
j_gene: TRBJ1-5; abundance: few; v_gene: TRBV29-1; CDR3aa: CSVVGGSNQPQHF
j_gene: TRBJ2-3; abundance: few; v_gene: TRBV6-6; CDR3aa: CASSYLVASIDTQYF
j_gene: TRBJ2-3; abundance: .; v_gene: TRBV27; CDR3aa: CASGLAYTSTDTQYF